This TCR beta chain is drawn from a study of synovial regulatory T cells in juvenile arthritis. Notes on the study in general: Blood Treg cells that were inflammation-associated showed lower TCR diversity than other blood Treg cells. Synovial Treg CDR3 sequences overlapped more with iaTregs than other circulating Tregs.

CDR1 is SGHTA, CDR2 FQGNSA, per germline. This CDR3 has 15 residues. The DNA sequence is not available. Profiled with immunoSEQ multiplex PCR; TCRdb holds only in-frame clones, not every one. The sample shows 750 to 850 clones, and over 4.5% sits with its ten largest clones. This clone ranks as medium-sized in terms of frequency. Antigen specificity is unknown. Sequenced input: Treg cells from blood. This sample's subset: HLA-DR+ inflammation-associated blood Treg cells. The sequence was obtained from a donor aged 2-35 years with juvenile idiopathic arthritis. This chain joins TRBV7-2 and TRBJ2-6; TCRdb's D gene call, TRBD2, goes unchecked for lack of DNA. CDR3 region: CASSLGGSGANVLTF.